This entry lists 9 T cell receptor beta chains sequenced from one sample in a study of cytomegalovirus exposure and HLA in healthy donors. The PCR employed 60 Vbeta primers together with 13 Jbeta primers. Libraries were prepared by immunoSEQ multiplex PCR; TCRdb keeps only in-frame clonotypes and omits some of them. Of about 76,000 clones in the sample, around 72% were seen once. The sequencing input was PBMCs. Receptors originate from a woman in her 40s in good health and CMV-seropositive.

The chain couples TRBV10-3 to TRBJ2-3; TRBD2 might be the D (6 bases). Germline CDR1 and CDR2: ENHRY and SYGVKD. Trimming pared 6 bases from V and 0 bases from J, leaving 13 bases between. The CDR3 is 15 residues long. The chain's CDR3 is CAISDLSGSTDTQYF. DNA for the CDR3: TGTGCCATCAGCGACCTTAGCGGCAGCACAGATACGCAGTATTTT.

For the CDR3, the DNA is TGTGCCAGCATCCGGGGGTCCGGGACTGGGGAAACTGGGGAGCTGTTTTTT. As protein: CASIRGSGTGETGELFF. The chain carries TRBV5-4 and TRBJ2-2; a possible D gene is TRBD2 (6 bases). CDR1 is SGHNT and CDR2 is YYREEE in the germline V gene (reference sequence). V lost 6 bases and J 8 bases, leaving 26 bases between the germline ends. This CDR3 contains 17 residues.

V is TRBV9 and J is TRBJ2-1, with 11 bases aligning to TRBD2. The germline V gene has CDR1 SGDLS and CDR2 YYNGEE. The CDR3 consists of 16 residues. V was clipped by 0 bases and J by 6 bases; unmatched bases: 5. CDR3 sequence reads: CASSVGGLAGLNEQFF. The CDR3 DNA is TGTGCCAGCAGCGTAGGAGGACTAGCGGGCCTCAATGAGCAGTTCTTC.

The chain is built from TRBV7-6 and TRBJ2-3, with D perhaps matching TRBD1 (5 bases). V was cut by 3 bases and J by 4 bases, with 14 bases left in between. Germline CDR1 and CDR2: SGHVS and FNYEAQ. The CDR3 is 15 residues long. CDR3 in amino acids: CASSLSRASADTQYF. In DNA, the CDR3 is TGTGCCAGCAGCTTGAGCAGGGCTTCAGCAGATACGCAGTATTTT.

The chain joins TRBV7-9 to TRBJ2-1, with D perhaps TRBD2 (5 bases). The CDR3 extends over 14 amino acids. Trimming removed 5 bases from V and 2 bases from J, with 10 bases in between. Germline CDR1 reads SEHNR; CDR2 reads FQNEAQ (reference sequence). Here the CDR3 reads CASSPGVAYNEQFF. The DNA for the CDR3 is TGTGCCAGCAGCCCCGGGGTAGCCTACAATGAGCAGTTCTTC.

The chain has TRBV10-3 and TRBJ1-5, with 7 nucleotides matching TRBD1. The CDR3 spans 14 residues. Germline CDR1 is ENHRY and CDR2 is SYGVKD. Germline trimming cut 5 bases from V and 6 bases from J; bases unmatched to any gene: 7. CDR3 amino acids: CAISYDRVGQPQHF. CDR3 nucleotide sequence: TGTGCCATCAGTTACGACAGGGTTGGTCAGCCCCAGCATTTT.

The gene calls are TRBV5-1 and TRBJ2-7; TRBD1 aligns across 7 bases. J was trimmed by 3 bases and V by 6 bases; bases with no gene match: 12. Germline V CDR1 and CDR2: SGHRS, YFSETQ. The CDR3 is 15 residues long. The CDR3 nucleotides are TGCGCCAGCATGTTTGACCCGACAGGGATCTACGAGCAGTACTTC. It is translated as CASMFDPTGIYEQYF. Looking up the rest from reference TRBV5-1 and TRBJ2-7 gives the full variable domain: KAGVTQTPRYLIKTRGQQVTLSCSPISGHRSVSWYQQTPGQGLQFLFEYFSETQRNKGNFPGRFSGRQFSNSRSEMNVSTLELGDSALYLCASMFDPTGIYEQYFGPGTRLTVT.

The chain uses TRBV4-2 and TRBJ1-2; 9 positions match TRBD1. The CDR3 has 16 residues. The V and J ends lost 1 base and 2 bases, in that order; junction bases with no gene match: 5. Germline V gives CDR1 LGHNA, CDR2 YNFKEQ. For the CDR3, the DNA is TGTGCCAGCAGCCAAGGTTGGGACAGGGAGAACTATGGCTACACCTTC. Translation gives CASSQGWDRENYGYTF.

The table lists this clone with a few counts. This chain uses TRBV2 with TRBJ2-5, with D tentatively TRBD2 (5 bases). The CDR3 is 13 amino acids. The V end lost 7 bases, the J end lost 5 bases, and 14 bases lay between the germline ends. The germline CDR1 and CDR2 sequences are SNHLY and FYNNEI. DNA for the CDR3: TGTGCCAGCACCCGAGGGCTCCAGGAGACCCAGTACTTC. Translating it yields CASTRGLQETQYF. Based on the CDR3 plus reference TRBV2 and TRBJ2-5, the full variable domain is EPEVTQTPSHQVTQMGQEVILRCVPISNHLYFYWYRQILGQKVEFLVSFYNNEISEKSEIFDDQFSVERPDGSNFTLKIRSTKLEDSAMYFCASTRGLQETQYFGPGTRLLVL.